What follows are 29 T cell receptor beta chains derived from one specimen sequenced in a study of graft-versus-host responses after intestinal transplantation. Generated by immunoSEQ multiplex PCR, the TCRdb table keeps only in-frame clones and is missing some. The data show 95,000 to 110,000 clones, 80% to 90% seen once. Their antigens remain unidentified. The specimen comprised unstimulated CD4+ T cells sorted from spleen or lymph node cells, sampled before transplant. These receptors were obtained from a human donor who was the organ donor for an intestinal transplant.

CDR3 DNA sequence: TGTGCCAGCAGCTCGTTCGGGGAGAGGCTACCCTACGAGCAGTACTTC. Protein product: CASSSFGERLPYEQYF. The chain employs TRBV11-3 and TRBJ2-7; the D gene is possibly TRBD2 (5 bases). This CDR3 region has 16 residues. V lost 4 bases to trimming and J lost 2 bases, with 18 bases between them. Per germline, CDR1 SGHNT and CDR2 YENEEA.

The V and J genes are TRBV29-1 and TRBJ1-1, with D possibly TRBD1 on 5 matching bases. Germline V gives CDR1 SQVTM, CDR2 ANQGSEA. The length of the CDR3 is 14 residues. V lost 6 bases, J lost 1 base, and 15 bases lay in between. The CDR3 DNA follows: TGCAGCGTAGTCTCCAGGGTTGGGAACACTGAAGCTTTCTTT. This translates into CSVVSRVGNTEAFF.

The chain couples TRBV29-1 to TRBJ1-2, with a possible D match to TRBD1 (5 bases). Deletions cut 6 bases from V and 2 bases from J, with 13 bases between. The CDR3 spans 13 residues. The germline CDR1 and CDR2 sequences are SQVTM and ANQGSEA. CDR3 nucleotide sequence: TGCAGCGTGGAGGGGCCAGGGAACTATGGCTACACCTTC. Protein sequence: CSVEGPGNYGYTF. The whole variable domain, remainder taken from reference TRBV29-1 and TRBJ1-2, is SAVISQKPSRDICQRGTSLTIQCQVDSQVTMMFWYRQQPGQSLTLIATANQGSEATYESGFVIDKFPISRPNLTFSTLTVSNMSPEDSSIYLCSVEGPGNYGYTFGSGTRLTVV.

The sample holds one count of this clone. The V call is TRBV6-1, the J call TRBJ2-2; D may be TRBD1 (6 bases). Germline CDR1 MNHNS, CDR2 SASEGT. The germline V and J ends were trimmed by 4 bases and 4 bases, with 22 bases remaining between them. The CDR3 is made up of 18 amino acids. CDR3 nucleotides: TGTGCCAGCAGTGGGTATTCTGGACAGCACCGGGGCACCGGGGAGCTGTTTTTT. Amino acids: CASSGYSGQHRGTGELFF.

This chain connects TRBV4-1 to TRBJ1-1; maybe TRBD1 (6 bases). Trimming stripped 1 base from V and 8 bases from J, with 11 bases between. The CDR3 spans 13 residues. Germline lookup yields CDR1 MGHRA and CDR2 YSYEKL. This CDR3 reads CASSQAGVREAFF. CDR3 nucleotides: TGCGCCAGCAGCCAAGCAGGGGTCAGGGAAGCTTTCTTT.

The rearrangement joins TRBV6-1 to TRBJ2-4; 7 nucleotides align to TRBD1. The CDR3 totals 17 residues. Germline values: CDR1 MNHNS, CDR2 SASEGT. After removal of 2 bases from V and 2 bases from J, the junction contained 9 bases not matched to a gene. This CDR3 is CASSELPGQTSKNIQYF. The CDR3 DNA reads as TGTGCCAGCAGTGAACTACCGGGACAGACTTCCAAAAACATTCAGTACTTC.

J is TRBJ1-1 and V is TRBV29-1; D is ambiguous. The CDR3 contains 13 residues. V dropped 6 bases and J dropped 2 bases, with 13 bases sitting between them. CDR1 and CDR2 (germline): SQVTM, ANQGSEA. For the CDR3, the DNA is TGCAGCGTGGCCGGGCAGTCCAACACTGAAGCTTTCTTT. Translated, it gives CSVAGQSNTEAFF.

The DNA of the CDR3 is TGTGCGACGGGGGGGACAGGGCCACAAGAGACCCAGTACTTC. Its protein product is CATGGTGPQETQYF. The V gene is TRBV6-6, the J gene TRBJ2-5; possible D gene TRBD1, 9 bases. Germline CDR1 MNHNY, CDR2 SVGAGI (reference sequence). The CDR3 contains 14 residues.

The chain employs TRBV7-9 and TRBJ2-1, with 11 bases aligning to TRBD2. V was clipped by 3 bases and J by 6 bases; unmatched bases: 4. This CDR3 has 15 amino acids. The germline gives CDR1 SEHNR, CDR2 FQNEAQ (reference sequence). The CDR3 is CASSFSGGVLNEQFF. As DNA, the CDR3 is TGTGCCAGCAGCTTTAGCGGGGGGGTCCTCAATGAGCAGTTCTTC.

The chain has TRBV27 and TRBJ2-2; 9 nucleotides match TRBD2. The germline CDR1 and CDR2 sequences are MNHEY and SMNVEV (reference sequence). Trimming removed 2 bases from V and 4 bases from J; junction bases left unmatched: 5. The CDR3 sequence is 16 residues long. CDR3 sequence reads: CASSLSGRIVTGELFF. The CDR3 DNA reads TGTGCCAGCAGTTTAAGCGGGAGGATCGTCACCGGGGAGCTGTTTTTT.

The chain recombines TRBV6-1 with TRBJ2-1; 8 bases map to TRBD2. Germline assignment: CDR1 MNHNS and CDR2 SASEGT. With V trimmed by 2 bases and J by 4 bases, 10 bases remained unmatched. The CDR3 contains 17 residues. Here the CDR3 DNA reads TGTGCCAGCAGTGAAAGAATGGCGGGGGGACTTTACAATGAGCAGTTCTTC. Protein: CASSERMAGGLYNEQFF.

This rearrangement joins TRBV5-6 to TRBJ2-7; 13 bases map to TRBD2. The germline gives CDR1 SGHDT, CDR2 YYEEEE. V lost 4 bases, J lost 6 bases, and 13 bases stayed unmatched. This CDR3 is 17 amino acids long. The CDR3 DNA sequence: TGTGCCAGCAGCCACATGAGGACTAGCGGGAGCTCCGCCGAGCAGTACTTC. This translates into CASSHMRTSGSSAEQYF.

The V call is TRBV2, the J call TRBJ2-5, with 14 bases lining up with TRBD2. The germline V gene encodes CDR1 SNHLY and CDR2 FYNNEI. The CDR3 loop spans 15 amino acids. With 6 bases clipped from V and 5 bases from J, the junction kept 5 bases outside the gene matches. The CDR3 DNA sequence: TGTGCCAGCAGGAGACTAGCGGGGGGGGCGGAGACCCAGTACTTC. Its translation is CASRRLAGGAETQYF. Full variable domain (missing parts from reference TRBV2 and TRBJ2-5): EPEVTQTPSHQVTQMGQEVILRCVPISNHLYFYWYRQILGQKVEFLVSFYNNEISEKSEIFDDQFSVERPDGSNFTLKIRSTKLEDSAMYFCASRRLAGGAETQYFGPGTRLLVL.

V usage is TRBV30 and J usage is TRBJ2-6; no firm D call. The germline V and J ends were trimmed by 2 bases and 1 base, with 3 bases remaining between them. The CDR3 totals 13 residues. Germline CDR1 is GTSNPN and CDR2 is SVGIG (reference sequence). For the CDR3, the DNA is TGTGCCTGGAGTCGATCTGGGGCCAACGTCCTGACTTTC. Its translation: CAWSRSGANVLTF.

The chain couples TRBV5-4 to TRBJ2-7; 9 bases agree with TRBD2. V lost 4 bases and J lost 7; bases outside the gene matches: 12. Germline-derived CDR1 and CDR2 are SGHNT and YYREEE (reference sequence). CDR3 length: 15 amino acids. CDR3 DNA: TGTGCCAGCAGCACTAGACTAGCGGTGATAGATGAGCAGTACTTC. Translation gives CASSTRLAVIDEQYF.

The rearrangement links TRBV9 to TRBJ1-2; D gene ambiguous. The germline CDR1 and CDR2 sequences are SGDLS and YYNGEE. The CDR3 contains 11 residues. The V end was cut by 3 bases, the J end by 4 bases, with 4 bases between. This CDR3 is CASSAGYGYTF. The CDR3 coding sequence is TGTGCCAGCAGCGCAGGCTATGGCTACACCTTC.

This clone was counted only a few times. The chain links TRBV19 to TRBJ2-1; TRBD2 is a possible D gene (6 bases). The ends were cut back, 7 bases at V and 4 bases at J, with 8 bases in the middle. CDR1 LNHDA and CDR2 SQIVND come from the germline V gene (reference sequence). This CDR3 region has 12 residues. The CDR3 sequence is CASKGGYNEQFF. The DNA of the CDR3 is TGTGCCAGTAAGGGAGGATACAATGAGCAGTTCTTC.

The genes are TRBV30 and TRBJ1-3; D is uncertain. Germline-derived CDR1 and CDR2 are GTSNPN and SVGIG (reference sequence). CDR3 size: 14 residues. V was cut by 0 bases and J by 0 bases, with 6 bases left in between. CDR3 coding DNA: TGTGCCTGGAGTGTAATGGGCTCTGGAAACACCATATATTTT. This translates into CAWSVMGSGNTIYF.

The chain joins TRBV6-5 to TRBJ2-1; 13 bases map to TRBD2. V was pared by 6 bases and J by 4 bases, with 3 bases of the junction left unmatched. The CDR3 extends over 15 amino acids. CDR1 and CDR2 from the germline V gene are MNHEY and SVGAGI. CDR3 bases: TGTGCCAGCAGGCCGGGACTAGCGGGATACAATGAGCAGTTCTTC. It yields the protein CASRPGLAGYNEQFF.

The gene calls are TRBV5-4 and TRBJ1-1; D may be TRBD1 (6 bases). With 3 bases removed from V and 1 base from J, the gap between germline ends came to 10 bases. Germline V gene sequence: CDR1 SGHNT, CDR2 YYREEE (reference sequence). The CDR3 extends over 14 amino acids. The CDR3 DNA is TGTGCCAGCAGCTCCCGGGACAAGAACACTGAAGCTTTCTTT. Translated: CASSSRDKNTEAFF.

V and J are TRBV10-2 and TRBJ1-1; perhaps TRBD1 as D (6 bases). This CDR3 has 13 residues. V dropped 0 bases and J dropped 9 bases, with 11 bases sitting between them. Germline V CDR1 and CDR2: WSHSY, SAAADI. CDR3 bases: TGCGCCAGCAGTGAGTCCGACAGGCCGCAAGCTTTCTTT. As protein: CASSESDRPQAFF.

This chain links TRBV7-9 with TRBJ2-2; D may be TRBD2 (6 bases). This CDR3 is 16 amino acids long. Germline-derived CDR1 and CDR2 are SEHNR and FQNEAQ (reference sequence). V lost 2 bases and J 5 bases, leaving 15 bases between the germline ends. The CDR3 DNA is TGTGCCAGCAGCTTACAACCGGGAGTGAGGACCGGGGAGCTGTTTTTT. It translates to CASSLQPGVRTGELFF. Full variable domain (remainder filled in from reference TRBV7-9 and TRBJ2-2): DTGVSQNPRHKITKRGQNVTFRCDPISEHNRLYWYRQTLGQGPEFLTYFQNEAQLEKSRLLSDRFSAERPKGSFSTLEIQRTEQGDSAMYLCASSLQPGVRTGELFFGEGSRLTVL.

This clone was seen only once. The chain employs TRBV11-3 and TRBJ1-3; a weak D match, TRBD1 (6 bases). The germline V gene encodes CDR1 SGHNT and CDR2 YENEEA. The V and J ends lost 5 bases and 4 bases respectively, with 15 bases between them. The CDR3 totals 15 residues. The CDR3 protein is CASSIGTILGNTIYF. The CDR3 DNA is TGTGCCAGCAGCATCGGGACAATCTTAGGAAACACCATATATTTT.

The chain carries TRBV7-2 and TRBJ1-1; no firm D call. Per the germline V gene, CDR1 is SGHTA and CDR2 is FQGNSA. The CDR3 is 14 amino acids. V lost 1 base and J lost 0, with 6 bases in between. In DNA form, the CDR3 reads TGTGCCAGCAGCTTAGGCGGCGTGAACACTGAAGCTTTCTTT. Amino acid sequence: CASSLGGVNTEAFF.

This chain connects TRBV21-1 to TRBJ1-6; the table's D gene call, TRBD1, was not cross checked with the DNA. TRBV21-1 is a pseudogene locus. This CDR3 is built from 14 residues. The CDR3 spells CASSKGTGNSPLHF. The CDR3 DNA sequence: TGTGCCAGCAGCAAAGGGACAGGGAATTCACCCCTCCACTTT.

In nucleotides, the CDR3 is TGTGCCAGCAGCCATGGAGTGTTAGCCAAAAACATTCAGTACTTC. The encoded protein is CASSHGVLAKNIQYF. The chain joins TRBV7-8 to TRBJ2-4; D gene unclear. Germline CDR1 reads SGHVS; CDR2 reads FQNEAQ. The V gene lost 5 bases and the J gene lost 0 bases, with 11 bases spanning the gap. The CDR3 has 15 amino acids.

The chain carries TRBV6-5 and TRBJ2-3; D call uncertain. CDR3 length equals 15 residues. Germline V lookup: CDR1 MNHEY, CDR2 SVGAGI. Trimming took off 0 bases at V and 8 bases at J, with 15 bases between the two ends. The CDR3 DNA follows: TGTGCCAGCAGTTACTCCCGCGCCCAAAGGGTTACGCAGTATTTT. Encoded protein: CASSYSRAQRVTQYF.

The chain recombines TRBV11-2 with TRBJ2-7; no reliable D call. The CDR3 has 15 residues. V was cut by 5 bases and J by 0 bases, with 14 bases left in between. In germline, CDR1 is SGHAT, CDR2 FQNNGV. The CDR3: CASSDGRRSSYEQYF. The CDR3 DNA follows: TGTGCCAGCAGCGACGGACGAAGGAGCTCCTACGAGCAGTACTTC.

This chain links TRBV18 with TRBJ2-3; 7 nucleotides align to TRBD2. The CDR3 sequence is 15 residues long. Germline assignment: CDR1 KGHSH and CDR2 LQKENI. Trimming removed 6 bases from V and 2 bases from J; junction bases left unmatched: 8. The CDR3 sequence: CASSLGLAATDTQYF. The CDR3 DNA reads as TGTGCCAGCTCCCTTGGCCTAGCGGCCACAGATACGCAGTATTTT.